These 26 T cell receptor beta chains came from one sample sequenced in a study of cytomegalovirus exposure and HLA in healthy donors. Some clones are missing from TCRdb's copy, which holds only in-frame ones; the method was immunoSEQ multiplex PCR. The sample has about 180,000 clones, approximately 87% seen once; the top ten hold more than 1.2%. Sequencing used PBMCs. The receptors were sampled from a woman in her thirties in good health and CMV-seronegative.

This rearrangement joins TRBV15 to TRBJ1-2; 7 bases align to TRBD1. V lost 1 base to trimming and J lost 6 bases; unmatched junction nucleotides: 8. The CDR3 has 15 residues. Germline V lookup: CDR1 LNHNV, CDR2 YYDKDF (reference sequence). DNA of the CDR3: TGTGCCACCAGCAGAGCCCAGACAGGGTTCGATGGCTACACCTTC. It is translated as CATSRAQTGFDGYTF.

The chain links TRBV4-1 to TRBJ2-2, with 12 bases lining up with TRBD2. In germline, CDR1 is MGHRA, CDR2 YSYEKL. This CDR3 spans 19 amino acids. The V and J ends lost 4 bases and 5 bases, in that order; junction bases with no gene match: 14. The CDR3 DNA is TGCGCCAGCAGCCGGGCCCGACTAGCGGGGGTCGTCGGGACCGGGGAGCTGTTTTTT. Translating gives CASSRARLAGVVGTGELFF.

The V and J genes are TRBV7-8 and TRBJ2-5, with D possibly TRBD2 on 5 matching bases. The CDR3 spans 12 residues. V dropped 2 bases and J dropped 14 bases, with 15 bases sitting between them. Looked up from germline, CDR1 is SGHVS and CDR2 is FQNEAQ. CDR3 bases: TGTGCCAGCAGCTTAAGCGGACCGGAGACCTACTTC. Translated, it gives CASSLSGPETYF.

Only one count was recorded for this clone. This chain uses TRBV19 with TRBJ2-1; 9 bases agree with TRBD1. The CDR3 is 15 residues long. V lost 2 bases to trimming and J lost 7 bases; unmatched junction nucleotides: 6. CDR1 and CDR2 (germline): LNHDA, SQIVND (reference sequence). The CDR3 loop reads CASSIMGQGANEQFF. The CDR3 bases are TGTGCCAGTAGTATAATGGGACAGGGAGCAAATGAGCAGTTCTTC.

The rearrangement joins TRBV7-9 to TRBJ2-7; tentatively, D is TRBD2 (6 bases). Germline loops: CDR1 SEHNR, CDR2 FQNEAQ (reference sequence). V lost 5 bases, J lost 3 bases, and 17 bases lay in between. The CDR3 runs 15 residues. Written as DNA, the CDR3 is TGTGCCAGCAGCAAAGTCGGGGGACTCGACTACGAGCAGTACTTC. This encodes CASSKVGGLDYEQYF. Full variable domain (missing parts from reference TRBV7-9 and TRBJ2-7): DTGVSQNPRHKITKRGQNVTFRCDPISEHNRLYWYRQTLGQGPEFLTYFQNEAQLEKSRLLSDRFSAERPKGSFSTLEIQRTEQGDSAMYLCASSKVGGLDYEQYFGPGTRLTVT.

This chain connects TRBV6-5 to TRBJ1-2; perhaps TRBD1 as D (5 bases). CDR1 MNHEY and CDR2 SVGAGI come from the germline V gene. CDR3 length equals 15 residues. V lost 6 bases and J 0 bases, leaving 14 bases between the germline ends. The CDR3 reads CASRRGGEANYGYTF. The CDR3 DNA reads as TGTGCCAGCAGGAGGGGAGGGGAAGCTAACTATGGCTACACCTTC.

This rearrangement joins TRBV11-1 to TRBJ1-4; 10 bases map to TRBD1. CDR1 is SGHAT and CDR2 is FQDESV in the germline V gene (reference sequence). With 3 bases clipped from V and 5 bases from J, the junction kept 0 bases outside the gene matches. The CDR3 contains 14 residues. CDR3 sequence: CASSLDRGNEKLFF. The CDR3 DNA follows: TGTGCCAGCAGCTTGGACAGGGGGAATGAAAAACTGTTTTTT. Full variable domain (rest looked up from reference TRBV11-1 and TRBJ1-4): EAEVAQSPRYKITEKSQAVAFWCDPISGHATLYWYRQILGQGPELLVQFQDESVVDDSQLPKDRFSAERLKGVDSTLKIQPAELGDSAMYLCASSLDRGNEKLFFGSGTQLSVL.

Only one count was recorded for this clone. This specimen includes other DNA sequences encoding the same CDR3. The V call is TRBV27, the J call TRBJ2-7, with 7 bases aligning to TRBD1. This CDR3 comprises 13 residues. The germline V gene has CDR1 MNHEY and CDR2 SMNVEV (reference sequence). V dropped 3 bases and J dropped 1; count of bases not matched to a gene: 0. The CDR3 bases are TGTGCCAGCAGTTTGGGACAGTCCTACGAGCAGTACTTC. Its protein is CASSLGQSYEQYF.

This sequence joins TRBV7-9 and TRBJ2-1, with TRBD2 identical over 16 bases. Per germline, CDR1 SEHNR and CDR2 FQNEAQ (reference sequence). V lost 4 bases, J lost 8 bases, and 11 bases stayed unmatched. CDR3 length equals 18 residues. In DNA form, the CDR3 reads TGTGCCAGCAGCTCCTATCCGGGACTAGCGGGGGGGCCGGATGAGCAGTTCTTC. Its translation: CASSSYPGLAGGPDEQFF.

V gene TRBV29-1 combines with J gene TRBJ1-2; D unclear. The CDR3 runs 13 residues. CDR1 and CDR2 from the germline V gene are SQVTM and ANQGSEA. Trimming stripped 1 base from V and 2 bases from J, with 8 bases between. The CDR3 DNA reads as TGCAGCGTTGAAGTGCCGGGGAACTATGGCTACACCTTC. It yields the protein CSVEVPGNYGYTF.

CDR3 DNA: TGTGCCAGCAGGATCACAGGGTACACCGGGGAGCTGTTTTTT. It codes for CASRITGYTGELFF. This chain uses TRBV6-5 with TRBJ2-2; D might be TRBD1 (6 bases). The CDR3 contains 14 residues. Trimming pared 6 bases from V and 3 bases from J, leaving 11 bases between. CDR1 MNHEY and CDR2 SVGAGI come from the germline V gene.

V and J are TRBV6-5 and TRBJ2-1; D is uncertain. The length of the CDR3 is 11 residues. Between the trimmed V and J ends, which lost 5 bases and 5 bases, there was a span of 4 bases. Germline V CDR1 and CDR2: MNHEY, SVGAGI. The chain's CDR3 is CASSQNNEQFF. The CDR3 DNA reads as TGTGCCAGCAGTCAAAACAATGAGCAGTTCTTC.

The chain is built from TRBV5-6 and TRBJ1-4, with 8 bases that match TRBD1. Germline CDR1 SGHDT, CDR2 YYEEEE. V lost 0 bases to trimming and J lost 8 bases; unmatched junction nucleotides: 6. The CDR3 is 15 residues long. CDR3 DNA sequence: TGTGCCAGCAGCTTGGTGTCAGGGGGCGGGGAAAAACTGTTTTTT. Protein sequence: CASSLVSGGGEKLFF. Based on the CDR3 plus reference TRBV5-6 and TRBJ1-4, the full variable domain is DAGVTQSPTHLIKTRGQQVTLRCSPKSGHDTVSWYQQALGQGPQFIFQYYEEEERQRGNFPDRFSGHQFPNYSSELNVNALLLGDSALYLCASSLVSGGGEKLFFGSGTQLSVL.

This rearrangement joins TRBV15 to TRBJ2-3, with a weak D call TRBD1 (5 bases). Germline CDR1 is LNHNV and CDR2 is YYDKDF (reference sequence). The CDR3 extends over 15 amino acids. Trimming took off 1 base at V and 5 bases at J, with 13 bases between the two ends. The CDR3 DNA follows: TGTGCCACCAGCAGAGCACAGGCTTATTTAGATACGCAGTATTTT. Protein: CATSRAQAYLDTQYF.

The rearrangement uses TRBV6-5 and TRBJ1-1, with 7 bases lining up with TRBD1. The CDR3 covers 15 residues. CDR1 and CDR2 (germline): MNHEY, SVGAGI. The ends lost 6 bases at V and 0 bases at J; junction bases unmatched: 7. The CDR3 nucleotides are TGTGCCAGCAGCCGGGACAGCGACATGAACACTGAAGCTTTCTTT. Translated, it gives CASSRDSDMNTEAFF.

This chain links TRBV19 with TRBJ2-2, with 12 bases lining up with TRBD2. Germline CDR1 is LNHDA and CDR2 is SQIVND (reference sequence). The trim removed 0 bases at V and 5 bases at J, leaving 1 base unmatched. CDR3 length equals 16 residues. The CDR3 reads CASSIEGTSGTGELFF. The CDR3 DNA reads as TGTGCCAGTAGTATAGAGGGGACTAGCGGGACCGGGGAGCTGTTTTTT.

V gene TRBV2 combines with J gene TRBJ2-1, with TRBD1 matching over 11 bases. Germline CDR1 reads SNHLY; CDR2 reads FYNNEI. V dropped 6 bases and J dropped 4; count of bases not matched to a gene: 5. CDR3 length: 15 amino acids. DNA of the CDR3: TGTGCCAGCAGGTCCGGGACAGGGGGTTACAATGAGCAGTTCTTC. This gives the protein CASRSGTGGYNEQFF.

The chain combines TRBV5-1 with TRBJ2-3; 8 bases fit TRBD1. The CDR3 extends over 16 amino acids. Germline CDR1 and CDR2: SGHRS and YFSETQ. With 3 bases clipped from V and 3 bases from J, the junction kept 9 bases outside the gene matches. DNA of the CDR3: TGCGCCAGCAGCTCGGAAGGGGACAGGAGAACAGATACGCAGTATTTT. Residues: CASSSEGDRRTDTQYF.

CDR3 bases: TGTGCCAGCAGCCAAGTAGACGGGGAGTACCAAGAGACCCAGTACTTC. Its protein product is CASSQVDGEYQETQYF. The rearrangement uses TRBV4-2 and TRBJ2-5; TRBD2 is a possible D gene (5 bases). The V end was cut by 1 base, the J end by 0 bases, with 12 bases between. CDR3 length equals 16 residues. Germline CDR1 LGHNA, CDR2 YNFKEQ.

The V call is TRBV11-3, the J call TRBJ2-1; weak D call: TRBD2 (5 bases). V lost 5 bases to trimming and J lost 4 bases, with 9 bases between them. The CDR3 totals 13 residues. Germline loops: CDR1 SGHNT, CDR2 YENEEA. The CDR3 reads CASSPPGYNEQFF. The CDR3 nucleotides read TGTGCCAGCAGCCCTCCGGGGTACAATGAGCAGTTCTTC.

This sequence joins TRBV5-1 and TRBJ2-1; D gene uncertain. The CDR3 consists of 12 residues. Germline CDR1 and CDR2: SGHRS and YFSETQ. Trimming removed 3 bases at V and 9 bases at J, with 10 bases between. The CDR3 nucleotides are TGCGCCAGCAGCTCAGGTCCCGGTGAGCAGTTCTTC. Translated: CASSSGPGEQFF.

This sequence joins TRBV6-5 and TRBJ2-7, with a weak D call TRBD2 (6 bases). Germline values: CDR1 MNHEY, CDR2 SVGAGI. Trimming left V 5 bases short and J 1 base short, with 9 bases between. This CDR3 comprises 13 residues. For the CDR3, the DNA is TGTGCCAGCAGTATGGGGGGTTCCTACGAGCAGTACTTC. Its translation is CASSMGGSYEQYF.

This chain links TRBV2 with TRBJ2-7, with 13 bases identical to TRBD2. CDR3 length: 15 residues. Germline-derived CDR1 and CDR2 are SNHLY and FYNNEI. V shed 6 bases and J 2 bases; nucleotides not matched to a gene: 4. The CDR3 here is CASRPGLAGAYEQYF. DNA of the CDR3: TGTGCCAGCAGACCAGGACTAGCGGGGGCCTACGAGCAGTACTTC.

This sequence joins TRBV4-1 and TRBJ1-5, with unresolved D. Trimming took 0 bases from V and 3 from J, leaving 12 bases between them. This CDR3 is 16 amino acids long. Per germline, CDR1 MGHRA and CDR2 YSYEKL. This CDR3 is CASSQEAAVINQPQHF. CDR3 bases: TGCGCCAGCAGCCAAGAGGCGGCCGTAATCAATCAGCCCCAGCATTTT.

The chain combines TRBV18 with TRBJ1-1; 8 bases map to TRBD1. This CDR3 is built from 17 residues. Trimming took 4 bases from V and 4 from J; bases not matched to a gene: 14. Germline V gene lookup returns CDR1 KGHSH and CDR2 LQKENI. This CDR3 reads CASSLNTPGGAPTEAFF. In DNA form, the CDR3 reads TGTGCCAGCTCACTCAATACGCCAGGGGGCGCCCCCACTGAAGCTTTCTTT.

The chain uses TRBV15 and TRBJ1-1, with a possible D match to TRBD1 (6 bases). Germline V gene lookup returns CDR1 LNHNV and CDR2 YYDKDF (reference sequence). This CDR3 spans 14 amino acids. V lost 0 bases, J lost 5 bases, and 10 bases lay in between. CDR3 sequence: CATSRDRGQTEAFF. Here the CDR3 DNA reads TGTGCCACCAGCAGAGATAGGGGACAAACTGAAGCTTTCTTT.